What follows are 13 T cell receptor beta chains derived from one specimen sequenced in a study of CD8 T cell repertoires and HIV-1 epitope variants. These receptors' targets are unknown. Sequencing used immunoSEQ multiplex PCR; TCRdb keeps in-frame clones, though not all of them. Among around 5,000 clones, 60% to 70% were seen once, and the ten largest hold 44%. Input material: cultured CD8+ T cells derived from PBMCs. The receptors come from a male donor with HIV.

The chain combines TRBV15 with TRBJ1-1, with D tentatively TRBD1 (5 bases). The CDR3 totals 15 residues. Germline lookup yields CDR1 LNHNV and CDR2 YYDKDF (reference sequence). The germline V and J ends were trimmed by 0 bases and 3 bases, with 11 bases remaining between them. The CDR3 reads CATSREQGYDTEAFF. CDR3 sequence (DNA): TGTGCCACCAGCAGAGAGCAGGGCTATGACACTGAAGCTTTCTTT.

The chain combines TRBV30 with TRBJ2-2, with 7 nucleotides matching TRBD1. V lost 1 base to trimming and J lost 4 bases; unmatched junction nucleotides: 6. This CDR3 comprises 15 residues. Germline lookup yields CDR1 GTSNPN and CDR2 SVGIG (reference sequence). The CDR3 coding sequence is TGTGCCTGGAGTGGAAGGGGGCTGGGCACCGGGGAGCTGTTTTTT. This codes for CAWSGRGLGTGELFF.

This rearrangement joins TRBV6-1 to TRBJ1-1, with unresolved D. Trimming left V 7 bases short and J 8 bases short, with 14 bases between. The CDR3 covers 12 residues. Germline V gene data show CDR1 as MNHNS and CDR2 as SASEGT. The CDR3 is CASISRTTEAFF. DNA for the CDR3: TGTGCCAGCATTTCCCGAACGACAGAAGCTTTCTTT.

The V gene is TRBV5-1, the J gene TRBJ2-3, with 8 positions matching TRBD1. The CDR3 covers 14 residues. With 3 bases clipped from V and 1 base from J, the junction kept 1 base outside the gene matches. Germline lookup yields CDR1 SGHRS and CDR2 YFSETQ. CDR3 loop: CASSWGQGTDTQYF. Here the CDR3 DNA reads TGCGCCAGCAGCTGGGGACAGGGCACAGATACGCAGTATTTT. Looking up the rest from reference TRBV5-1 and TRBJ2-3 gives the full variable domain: KAGVTQTPRYLIKTRGQQVTLSCSPISGHRSVSWYQQTPGQGLQFLFEYFSETQRNKGNFPGRFSGRQFSNSRSEMNVSTLELGDSALYLCASSWGQGTDTQYFGPGTRLTVL.

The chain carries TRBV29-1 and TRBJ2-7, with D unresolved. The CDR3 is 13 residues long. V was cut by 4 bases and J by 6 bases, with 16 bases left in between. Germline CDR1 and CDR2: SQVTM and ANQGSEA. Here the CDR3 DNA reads TGCAGCGTTGGTGTGGGTTGGGGTATCGAGCAGTACTTC. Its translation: CSVGVGWGIEQYF.

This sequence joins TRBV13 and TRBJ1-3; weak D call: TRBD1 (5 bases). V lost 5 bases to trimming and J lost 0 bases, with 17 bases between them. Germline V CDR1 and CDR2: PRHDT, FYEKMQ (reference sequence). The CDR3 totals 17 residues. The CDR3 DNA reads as TGTGCCAGCAGCGGTGGATTTGGGGCTAGCTCTGGAAACACCATATATTTT. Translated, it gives CASSGGFGASSGNTIYF.

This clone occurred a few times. The CDR3 nucleotides are TGTGCCAGTAGTATAGTGCAGGGCAATCAGCCCCAGCATTTT. Amino acid sequence: CASSIVQGNQPQHF. This chain links TRBV19 with TRBJ1-5, with D unresolved. V was shortened by 1 base and J by 2 bases, with 6 bases between the two germline ends. The CDR3 has 14 amino acids. Germline-derived CDR1 and CDR2 are LNHDA and SQIVND (reference sequence).

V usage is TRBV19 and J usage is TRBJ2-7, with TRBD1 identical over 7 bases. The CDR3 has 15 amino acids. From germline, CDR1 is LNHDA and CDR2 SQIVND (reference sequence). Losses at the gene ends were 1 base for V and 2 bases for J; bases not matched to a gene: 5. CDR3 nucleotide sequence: TGTGCCAGTAGTATAGGACTTGGGACAGCCTACGAGCAGTACTTC. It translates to CASSIGLGTAYEQYF.

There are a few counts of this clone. The CDR3 DNA sequence: TGCGCCAGCAGTGACCCAGGACAGGGGAGTGACGAGCAGTACTTC. Its translation is CASSDPGQGSDEQYF. This chain links TRBV10-1 with TRBJ2-7; 9 nucleotides agree with TRBD1. With 3 bases clipped from V and 5 bases from J, the junction kept 8 bases outside the gene matches. Germline CDR1 WNHNN, CDR2 SYGVQD (reference sequence). The CDR3 consists of 15 residues.

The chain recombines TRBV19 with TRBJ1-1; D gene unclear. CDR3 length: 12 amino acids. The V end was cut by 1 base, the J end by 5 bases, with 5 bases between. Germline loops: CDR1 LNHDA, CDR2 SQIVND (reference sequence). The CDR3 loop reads CASSIGRTEAFF. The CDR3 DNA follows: TGTGCCAGTAGTATAGGGAGAACTGAAGCTTTCTTT.

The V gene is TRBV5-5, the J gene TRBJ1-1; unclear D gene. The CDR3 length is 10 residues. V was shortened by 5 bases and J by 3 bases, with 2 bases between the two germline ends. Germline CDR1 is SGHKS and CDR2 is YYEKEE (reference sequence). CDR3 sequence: CASRDTEAFF. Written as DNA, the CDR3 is TGTGCCAGCAGGGACACTGAAGCTTTCTTT. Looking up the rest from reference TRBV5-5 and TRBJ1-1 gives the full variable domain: DAGVTQSPTHLIKTRGQQVTLRCSPISGHKSVSWYQQVLGQGPQFIFQYYEKEERGRGNFPDRFSARQFPNYSSELNVNALLLGDSALYLCASRDTEAFFGQGTRLTVV.

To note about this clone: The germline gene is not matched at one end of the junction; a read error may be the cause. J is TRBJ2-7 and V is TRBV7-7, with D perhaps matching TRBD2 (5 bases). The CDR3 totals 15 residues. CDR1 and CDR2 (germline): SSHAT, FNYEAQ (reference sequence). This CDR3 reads CASSLGSGNQYEQYF. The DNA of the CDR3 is TGTGCTAGCAGCTTAGGGTCGGGGAACCAGTACGAGCAGTACTTC.

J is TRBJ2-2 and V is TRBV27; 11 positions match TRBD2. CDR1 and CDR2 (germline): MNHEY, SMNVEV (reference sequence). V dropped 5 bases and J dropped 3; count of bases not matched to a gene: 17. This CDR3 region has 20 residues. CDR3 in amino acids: CASSPIKRLAGGKDTGELFF. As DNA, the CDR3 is TGTGCCAGCAGTCCAATAAAGAGGTTAGCGGGGGGGAAGGACACCGGGGAGCTGTTTTTT.